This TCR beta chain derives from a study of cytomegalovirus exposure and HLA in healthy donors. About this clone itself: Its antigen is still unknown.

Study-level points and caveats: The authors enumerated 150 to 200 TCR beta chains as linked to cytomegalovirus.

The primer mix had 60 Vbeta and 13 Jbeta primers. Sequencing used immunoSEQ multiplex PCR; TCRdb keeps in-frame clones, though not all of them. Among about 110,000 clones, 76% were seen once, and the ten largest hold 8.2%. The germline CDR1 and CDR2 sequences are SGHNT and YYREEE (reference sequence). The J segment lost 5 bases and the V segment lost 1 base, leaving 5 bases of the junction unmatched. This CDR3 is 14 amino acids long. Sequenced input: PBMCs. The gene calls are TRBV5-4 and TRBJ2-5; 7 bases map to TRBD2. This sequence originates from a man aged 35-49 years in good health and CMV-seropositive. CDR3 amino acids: CASSLWGGAETQYF. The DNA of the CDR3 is TGTGCCAGCAGCTTGTGGGGGGGTGCGGAGACCCAGTACTTC.